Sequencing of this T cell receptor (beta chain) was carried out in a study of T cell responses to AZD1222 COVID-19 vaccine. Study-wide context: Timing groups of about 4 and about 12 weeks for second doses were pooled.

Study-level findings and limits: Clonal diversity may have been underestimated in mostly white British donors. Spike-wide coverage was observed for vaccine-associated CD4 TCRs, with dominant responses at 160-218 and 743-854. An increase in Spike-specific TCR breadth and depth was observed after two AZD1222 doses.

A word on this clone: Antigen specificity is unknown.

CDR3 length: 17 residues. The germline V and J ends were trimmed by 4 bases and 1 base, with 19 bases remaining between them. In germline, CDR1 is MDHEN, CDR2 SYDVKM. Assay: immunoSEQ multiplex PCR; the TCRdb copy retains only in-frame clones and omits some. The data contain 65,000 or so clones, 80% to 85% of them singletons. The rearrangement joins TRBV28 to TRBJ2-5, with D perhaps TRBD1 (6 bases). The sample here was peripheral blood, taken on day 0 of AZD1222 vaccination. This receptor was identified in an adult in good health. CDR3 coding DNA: TGTGCCAGCAGTTCGACTCAACAGGGTTTAAGCCAAGAGACCCAGTACTTC. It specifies CASSSTQQGLSQETQYF.